Listed below are T cell receptor beta chains from one sample, sequenced in a study of shared clonotypes between healthy human individuals. Produced via immunoSEQ multiplex PCR; TCRdb's table is partial and in-frame only. The sample contains 1 million to 1.3 million clones, 75% to 85% of which appear only once. Sample: memory CD4+ T cells from PBMCs. The receptors originated from a man aged 18 to 29 in good health. Some clones in this sample may be carry-over from other donors' samples. CDR3s include the opening cysteine and the closing phenylalanine or tryptophan. The D gene is left open where the match is weak. The size of a clone is reported for some rows only, either as once, few or many, or as a class for expanded clones.

size: NA; J: TRBJ2-7; D: TRBD2; V: TRBV5-1; DNA: TGCGCCAGCAGCGGCGGGACTAGCGGGTACCCGTCCGCCTACGAGCAGTACTTC; CDR3: CASSGGTSGYPSAYEQYF
size: NA; J: TRBJ2-2; D: NA; V: TRBV7-7; DNA: TGTGCCATCAGGGAGACAGGGAACACCGGGGAGCTGTTTTTT; CDR3: CAIRETGNTGELFF
size: NA; J: TRBJ1-2; D: NA; V: TRBV5-4; DNA: TGTGCCAGCAGCTTACGGGGGGGCTGGGATGGCTACACCTTC; CDR3: CASSLRGGWDGYTF
size: NA; J: TRBJ2-3; D: NA; V: TRBV29-1; DNA: TGCAGCGTGGACATTCGAGGCACAGATACGCAGTATTTT; CDR3: CSVDIRGTDTQYF
size: NA; J: TRBJ2-5; D: TRBD2; V: TRBV5-4; DNA: TGTGCCAGCAGCACGGCTAGCGGGACGGGGGAGACCCAGTACTTC; CDR3: CASSTASGTGETQYF
size: NA; J: TRBJ2-5; D: NA; V: TRBV28; DNA: TGTGCCAGCAGTTCCGGGGCCTTGGAGACCCAGTACTTC; CDR3: CASSSGALETQYF
size: NA; J: TRBJ2-1; D: TRBD2; V: TRBV7-2; DNA: TGTGCCAGCAGCCCGGGGACTAGCGCCTACAATGAGCAGTTCTTC; CDR3: CASSPGTSAYNEQFF
size: NA; J: TRBJ2-7; D: TRBD1; V: TRBV28; DNA: TGTGCCAGCAGTTTCCGGCCAGGGGGCGGCTACGAGCAGTACTTC; CDR3: CASSFRPGGGYEQYF
size: once; J: TRBJ1-5; D: TRBD1; V: TRBV10-3; DNA: TGTGCCATCAGTCTGACGGACAGGGGCAATCAGCCCCAGCATTTT; CDR3: CAISLTDRGNQPQHF
size: NA; J: TRBJ1-6; D: TRBD1; V: TRBV28; DNA: TGTGCCAGCAGTTCCCCGGGACAGGCGTTTAATTCACCCCTCCACTTT; CDR3: CASSSPGQAFNSPLHF
size: NA; J: TRBJ2-1; D: TRBD2; V: TRBV7-9; DNA: TGTGCCAGCAGGGCTCCTTCGGGACTACTTACAAATGAGCAGTTCTTC; CDR3: CASRAPSGLLTNEQFF
size: many; J: TRBJ1-2; D: NA; V: TRBV6-5; DNA: TGTGCCAGCAGTTATAACACAGGAGAAAATGGCTACACCTTC; CDR3: CASSYNTGENGYTF
size: NA; J: TRBJ1-1; D: NA; V: TRBV30; DNA: TGTGCCTGGAGTATATTGGACGCCCTGAACACTGAAGCTTTCTTT; CDR3: CAWSILDALNTEAFF
size: NA; J: TRBJ1-1; D: NA; V: TRBV11-3; DNA: TGTGCCAGCAGCCTTACTACGGGACGGGGCACTGAAGCTTTCTTT; CDR3: CASSLTTGRGTEAFF
size: few; J: TRBJ1-3; D: TRBD1; V: TRBV7-2; DNA: TGTGCCAGCAGCTTAGCGGGACAGTCGGGAAACACCATATATTTT; CDR3: CASSLAGQSGNTIYF
size: NA; J: TRBJ2-3; D: NA; V: TRBV5-1; DNA: TGCGCCAGCAGCCCCGGTGGCACAGATACGCAGTATTTT; CDR3: CASSPGGTDTQYF
size: NA; J: TRBJ2-7; D: NA; V: TRBV11-1; DNA: TGTGCCAGCAGCTTAACACTAGGCCCCTACGAGCAGTACTTC; CDR3: CASSLTLGPYEQYF
size: NA; J: TRBJ2-3; D: TRBD1; V: TRBV13; DNA: TGTGCCAGCAGCTTCCAGACAGGGTCAAGGGCGGATACGCAGTATTTT; CDR3: CASSFQTGSRADTQYF
size: NA; J: TRBJ2-3; D: NA; V: TRBV27; DNA: TGTGCCAGCAGTTTCAGTCGCGGCGTAGATACGCAGTATTTT; CDR3: CASSFSRGVDTQYF
size: NA; J: TRBJ1-5; D: NA; V: TRBV6-6; DNA: TGTGCCAGCAGTTTCCGGGGGAGCAATCAGCCCCAGCATTTT; CDR3: CASSFRGSNQPQHF
size: NA; J: TRBJ1-1; D: NA; V: TRBV19; DNA: TGTGCCAGTACATTCCCCACAGGGAAAACTGAAGCTTTCTTT; CDR3: CASTFPTGKTEAFF
size: NA; J: TRBJ2-7; D: TRBD2; V: TRBV7-2; DNA: TGTGCCAGCAGCTTACAGCCTAGCGGTTCCTACGAGCAGTACTTC; CDR3: CASSLQPSGSYEQYF
size: many; J: TRBJ2-3; D: NA; V: TRBV5-1; DNA: TGCGCCAGCAGCTTGGGAAGGACGAGGGCGGAGAGCACAGATACGCAGTATTTT; CDR3: CASSLGRTRAESTDTQYF
size: few; J: TRBJ2-3; D: TRBD2; V: TRBV29-1; DNA: TGCAGCGACACTAGCGGGAGCACAGATACGCAGTATTTT; CDR3: CSDTSGSTDTQYF
size: NA; J: TRBJ2-2; D: NA; V: TRBV4-2; DNA: TGTGCCAGCAGCCGGGTTGCGGCCGACACCGGGGAGCTGTTTTTT; CDR3: CASSRVAADTGELFF
size: NA; J: TRBJ1-2; D: TRBD1; V: TRBV5-4; DNA: TGTGCCAGCAGCCTGGGGACAGGGGCTAACTATGGCTACACCTTC; CDR3: CASSLGTGANYGYTF
size: NA; J: TRBJ2-2; D: NA; V: TRBV7-9; DNA: TGTGCCAGCCCGGGACCCACTACGAACACCGGGGAGCTGTTTTTT; CDR3: CASPGPTTNTGELFF
size: NA; J: TRBJ2-7; D: NA; V: TRBV5-1; DNA: TGCGCCAGCAGCTTGAGGGGGGCGGTCTACGAGCAGTACTTC; CDR3: CASSLRGAVYEQYF
size: NA; J: TRBJ1-4; D: TRBD1; V: TRBV7-9; DNA: TGTGCCAGCAGCCTTCGACAGGGGGGAAAACTGTTTTTT; CDR3: CASSLRQGGKLFF
size: NA; J: TRBJ2-6; D: TRBD1; V: TRBV9; DNA: TGTGCCAGCAGCGTAGCTACAGGGGGCGGATCTGGGGCCAACGTCCTGACTTTC; CDR3: CASSVATGGGSGANVLTF